The sample holds a few counts of the clone carrying this T cell receptor beta chain. Germline CDR1 is WSHSY and CDR2 is SAAADI. Trimming shortened V by 1 base and J by 4 bases, and 14 bases separated the two germline ends. The CDR3 is made up of 16 amino acids. The entry originates in a study of T cells in Graves' hyperthyroidism and ophthalmopathy. The CDR3 regions of TCR beta were amplified from RNA transcripts. When the TCR CDR3 underwent first-round RT-PCR, the HTBI primer set was used. Each CDR3 protein is one row after TCRdb ran MiXCR on the multiplex PCR reads. Of around 290,000 distinct CDR3 sequences in the sample, approximately 17% are singletons; the top ten hold about 50%.

The receptor's source is a woman aged 60 to 75 with Graves' ophthalmopathy. Sequenced material: blood. The chain is built from TRBV10-2 and TRBJ2-1; D gene uncertain. CDR3 region: CASSEYPSRVYNEQFF. The CDR3 nucleotides read TGCGCCAGCAGTGAGTACCCGTCCCGGGTGTACAATGAGCAGTTCTTC.